These 9 T cell receptor beta chains share one sample of origin, sequenced in a study of T cell clonality in common variable immunodeficiency. Only in-frame clones appear in the TCRdb table, and some are missing; sequencing was by immunoSEQ multiplex PCR. The sample has some 33,000 clones, none seen only once. The specimen sequenced was peripheral blood mononuclear cells. The receptors stem from a person aged 18 to 75 in good health.

This clone was counted ten times or more. Sequencing ends 3 residues short of the CDR3 end; the germline J gene provides the rest. The V and J genes are TRBV20-1 and TRBJ2-5; TRBD2 matches 11 bases. Looked up from germline, CDR1 is DFQATT and CDR2 is SNEGSKA (reference sequence). This CDR3 is 15 amino acids long. The junction had 7 bases not matched to a gene; V was cut back by 6 bases and J by 1 base. The CDR3 loop is CSAKTSGGAQETQYF. The CDR3 DNA, read in part, is TGCAGTGCAAAAACTAGCGGGGGAGCCCAAGAGACC.

The sample holds many counts of this clone. The read ends 3 residues before the CDR3 terminus; that terminus is restored from the germline J gene. The V and J genes are TRBV20-1 and TRBJ1-3; a possible D gene is TRBD1 (5 bases). Germline-derived CDR1 and CDR2 are DFQATT and SNEGSKA (reference sequence). The CDR3 length is 15 residues. V lost 0 bases and J lost 8, with 17 bases in between. The DNA read from the CDR3 is TGCAGTGCTAGAGAGGGGGGGGTTGGGGGAGACACC. Amino acids: CSAREGGVGGDT. The whole CDR3 is CSAREGGVGGDTIYF.

This clone appeared many times. The CDR3 is cut off 3 residues early in the read; its end comes from the germline J gene. This chain uses TRBV3-1 (or the pseudogene TRBV3-2) with TRBJ2-7, with a weak D call TRBD2 (5 bases). Looked up from germline, CDR1 is LGHDT and CDR2 is YNNKEL (reference sequence). The CDR3 length is 12 residues. The V end was cut by 8 bases, the J end by 4 bases, with 12 bases between. The DNA read from the CDR3 is TGTGCCAGCGGGAGCGGTGGTTACGAG. This translates into CASGSGGYE. The entire CDR3 reads CASGSGGYEQYF.

Ten or more counts support this clone. Here the CDR3 reads CASSATGGSGYTF. The sequenced CDR3 bases are TGTGCCAGCAGTGCCACAGGGGGCAGTGGC. The chain carries TRBV6-4 and TRBJ1-2; 9 bases fit TRBD1. The missing CDR3 end, 3 residues past where the read stops, is filled in from the germline J gene. The CDR3 loop spans 13 amino acids. V was clipped by 4 bases and J by 7 bases; unmatched bases: 4. Germline V gene sequence: CDR1 MRHNA, CDR2 SNTAGT.

In its sample, this clone was seen many times. Sequencing ends 3 residues short of the CDR3 end; the germline J gene provides the rest. This chain links TRBV5-1 with TRBJ2-2; 7 bases match TRBD1. Germline CDR1 is SGHRS and CDR2 is YFSETQ. This CDR3 is built from 15 residues. Trimming at V came to 5 bases and at J to 0 bases, leaving 4 bases not matched to a gene. The CDR3 loop is CASSSTGTNTGELFF. The CDR3 bases that were read are TGCGCCAGCAGTTCGACAGGGACGAACACCGGGGAG.

The sample holds many counts of this clone. The CDR3 extends 3 residues past the end of the read, so its final part is completed from the germline J gene. V gene TRBV4-2 combines with J gene TRBJ2-3; 16 nucleotides align to TRBD2. The CDR3 totals 17 residues. V trimming: 4 bases; J trimming: 4 bases; junction bases outside the gene matches: 5. The germline gives CDR1 LGHNA, CDR2 YNFKEQ. The sequenced CDR3 bases are TGTGCCAGCAGCCCGGGGACTAGCGGGAGGGCGGCAGATACG. Encoded protein: CASSPGTSGRAADT. In full, the CDR3 reads CASSPGTSGRAADTQYF.

This clone was detected ten times or more. With the read ending 3 residues before the CDR3 end, the germline J gene is used to fill in that end. This sequence joins TRBV18 and TRBJ2-2; D unclear. This CDR3 spans 14 amino acids. Germline CDR1 is KGHSH and CDR2 is LQKENI. The CDR3 bases that were read are TGTGCCAGCTCACCAAGGCAGGTGAATGAAAAG. Protein sequence: CASSPRQVNEK. Given in full, the CDR3 is CASSPRQVNEKLFF.

In this sample, this clone turned up many times. The missing CDR3 end, 3 residues past where the read stops, is filled in from the germline J gene. The J gene is TRBJ1-5, the V gene TRBV11-2, with D perhaps TRBD1 (6 bases). The CDR3 is 15 amino acids. Germline CDR1 is SGHAT and CDR2 is FQNNGV. Trimming removed 5 bases from V and 5 bases from J, with 16 bases in between. The CDR3 sequence is CASSRQQGGDQPQHF. Partial CDR3 DNA: TGTGCCAGCAGCCGACAACAGGGCGGCGATCAGCCC.

This clone showed up many times. Read sequence stops 3 residues before the CDR3 end, and the germline J gene provides the missing end. The chain joins TRBV5-4 to TRBJ1-4; the D gene is possibly TRBD1 (5 bases). Germline assignment: CDR1 SGHNT and CDR2 YYREEE (reference sequence). This CDR3 has 14 residues. V shed 0 bases and J shed 3 bases, with 6 bases lying between them. Incomplete CDR3 DNA: TGTGCCAGCAGCTTGGGACAGTCTAATGAAAAA. This sequence encodes CASSLGQSNEK. The complete CDR3 protein is CASSLGQSNEKLFF.